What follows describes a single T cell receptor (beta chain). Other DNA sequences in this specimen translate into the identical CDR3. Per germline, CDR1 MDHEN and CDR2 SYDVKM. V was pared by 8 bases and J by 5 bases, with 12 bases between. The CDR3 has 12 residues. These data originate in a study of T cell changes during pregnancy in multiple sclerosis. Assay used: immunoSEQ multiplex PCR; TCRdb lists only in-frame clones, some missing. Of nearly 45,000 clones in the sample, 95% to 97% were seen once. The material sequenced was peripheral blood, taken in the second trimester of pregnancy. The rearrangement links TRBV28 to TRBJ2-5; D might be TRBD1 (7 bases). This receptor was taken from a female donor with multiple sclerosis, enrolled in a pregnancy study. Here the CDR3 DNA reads TGTGCCAGCCGGTCAGGGGGGGAGACCCAGTACTTC. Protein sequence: CASRSGGETQYF.